This T cell receptor (beta chain) was obtained from a study of shared clonotypes between healthy human individuals (dated by TCRdb to between 2020 and 2021). Some background on the complete study: The cohort included three men and a couple of women between 18 and 49 years of age. For each donor, CD4 naive and CD4 memory were each given three plates, CD8 naive was given two plates, and CD8 memory was given one plate. Blood TCR repertoires of five healthy adults were deeply sequenced to estimate repertoire size and the extent of clonotype sharing between individuals. Libraries were prepared and TCR repertoires were sequenced by different laboratories using diverse techniques, in order to increase sequencing depth and limit assay-specific biases. Each donor's leukapheresis produced roughly between roughly 0.85 and 9 billion PBMCs.

What the authors observed across the whole study: Based on pairwise subsampling, the degree of clonotype sharing among donors was expected to be affected by sequencing depth. Sharing across a handful of donors was observed for about 4.8% of naive CD4, about 3.2% of naive CD8, 2.3% of memory CD4, and around 0.44% of memory CD8 clonotypes. Naive subsets generally had larger estimated clonotype richness than memory subsets did. Clonotypes shared by all four sorted-subset donors showed higher generation probabilities than non-shared clonotypes. The genetic and exposure-history diversity represented was limited by the small number of donors. Only blood was sampled, and tissue TCR repertoires likely differ from those in blood. Even with the large sequencing depth, rarefaction of the sorted-subset datasets indicated that sequencing was incomplete.

Donors were healthy HIV-negative adults with no recently reported acute infections or vaccinations. Every donor was a Caucasian adult living in Nashville, Tennessee, USA. CD4+ T cells were enriched through magnetic negative selection, after which naive cells were positively selected on CD45RA and the remaining negative fraction served as the memory subset. After blood collection by leukapheresis, PBMCs were isolated using Ficoll-Histopaque density gradient centrifugation and then cryopreserved in the vapor phase of liquid nitrogen. Analytical flow cytometry was used to check the purity and quantity of every magnetically sorted T cell population. From each sorted fraction, genomic DNA was isolated and quantified by UV absorbance on a Nanodrop 2000c. With respect to this clone: The specificity of this receptor is unknown. No qualities accompany the bases; no much larger clone lies one base away.

TCR CDR3 regions were amplified from genomic DNA by multiplex PCR using the deep immunoSEQ assay. Genomic DNA extracted from each cell subset was distributed evenly over all wells of several immunoSEQ 96-well plates, and each plate served as one replicate. For sorted subsets, around 200 ng genomic DNA, equal to tens of thousands of T cell genomes, was loaded into each replicate PCR. The purified libraries were quantified using a Qubit 3.0 fluorometer, sized with a Bioanalyzer 2100, and then quantified again using the KAPA Library Quantification kit. A separate single-read 150-cycle Illumina NextSeq 550 flow cell was used to sequence each immunoSEQ 96-well plate. On the study's bioinformatics: Because the immunoSEQ output held only junctional sequences and lacked quality scores, the filtering could not match the filtering applied to full-length reads. To assign V/J genes and CDR3, sequences were annotated using PyIR, a Python wrapper for IgBLAST v1.9, with IMGT germline references. Reads were filtered out if the reads had weak V/J assignments (E-value above 1e-6), no CDR3, stop codons, out-of-frame junctions, or ambiguous translated residues. V3J clonotypes were defined as sequences sharing the same inferred V gene, J gene, and CDR3 amino acid sequence. The percentage overlap between two repertoires was calculated by dividing the number of shared unique clonotypes by the size of the smaller repertoire. Repertoire richness was assessed with RTK rarefaction, the Chao1 estimator, and Recon v2.1 estimates of unobserved clonotypes. Generation probabilities were computed with OLGA for all TCRbeta clonotypes obtained by the gDNA method from four donors. TCRdb retrieved this table from immuneACCESS and kept in-frame rearrangements only. Not all clones are present; in checked studies, unresolved V genes account for under half, and no reason is known for the remainder. Clonal size and the V and J genes are those of that table, whereas D and trimming came from the DNA. The sample table records about 600,000 clones; 95% to 98% of these occur just once. The ten biggest clones cover about 0.057% of the sample.

The source is a woman aged 25 to 45 in good health. The sample was naive CD4+ T cells sorted from blood. Interpreted using the paper, the cell subset or site label stands for: CD45RA+ positively selected.

Here the CDR3 is given as CASRQGVNEQFF. The nucleotides read TGTGCCAGCCGACAGGGGGTGAATGAGCAGTTCTTC. The rearranged segments are TRBV6-5 and TRBJ2-1, with 9 bases in between that match TRBD1. Trimming accounts for 8 bases at V and 7 bases at J, while the number of junction bases matched to no gene is 3. The germline V gene gives CDR1 as MNHEY and CDR2 as SVGAGI. The CDR3 covers 12 residues, taking in both the cysteine and the phenylalanine. CDR3 DNA is the only sequence kept; it has 36 bases, read in frame from the first base.